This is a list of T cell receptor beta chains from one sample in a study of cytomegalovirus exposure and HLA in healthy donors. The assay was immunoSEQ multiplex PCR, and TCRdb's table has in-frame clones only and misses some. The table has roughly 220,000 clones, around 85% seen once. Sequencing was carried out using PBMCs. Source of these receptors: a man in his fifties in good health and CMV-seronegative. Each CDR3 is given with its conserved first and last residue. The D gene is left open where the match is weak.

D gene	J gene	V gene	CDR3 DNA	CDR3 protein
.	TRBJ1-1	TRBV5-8	TGTGCCAGCAGCTTGTCGGGTGACAGATTCGTTATGAACACTGAAGCTTTCTTT	CASSLSGDRFVMNTEAFF
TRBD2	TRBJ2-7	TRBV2	TGTGCCAGCAGTGAAGGGGGACTAGCGGGGTACGAGCAGTACTTC	CASSEGGLAGYEQYF
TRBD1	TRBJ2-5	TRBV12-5	TGTGCTAGTGGTTCCGGGACAGGGAGAGAGACCCAGTACTTC	CASGSGTGRETQYF
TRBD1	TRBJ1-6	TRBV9	TGTGCCAGCAGCGCCCCGGGACAGGATAATTCACCCCTCCACTTT	CASSAPGQDNSPLHF
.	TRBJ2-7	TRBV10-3	TGTGCCATCAGTCCCCTCGGGCTAGCGACCCTCTCCTACGAGCAGTACTTC	CAISPLGLATLSYEQYF
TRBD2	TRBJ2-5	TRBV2	TGTGCCAGCATCGGCGGGGGGGCTTGGGAGACCCAGTACTTC	CASIGGGAWETQYF
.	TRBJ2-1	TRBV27	TGTGCCAGCAGACAGACAGGTTGGGGGTACAATGAGCAGTTCTTC	CASRQTGWGYNEQFF
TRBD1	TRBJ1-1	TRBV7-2	TGTGCCAGCAGCCCCAGGACAGGGGCGATGTTTACCGAAGCTTTCTTT	CASSPRTGAMFTEAFF
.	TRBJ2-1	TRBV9	TGTGCCAGCAGCGTAGGAGGTAGCGTAACCAATGAGCAGTTCTTC	CASSVGGSVTNEQFF
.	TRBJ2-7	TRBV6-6	TGTGCCAGCAGTTACTCCAGGGCCTACTACGAGCAGTACTTC	CASSYSRAYYEQYF
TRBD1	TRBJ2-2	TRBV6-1	TGTGCCAGCAGTAAGGACAGGGGGTCCACCGGGGAGCTGTTTTTT	CASSKDRGSTGELFF
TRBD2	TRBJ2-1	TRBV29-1	TGCAGCGTCCCCAGCGGGGTCCGATACAATGAGCAGTTCTTC	CSVPSGVRYNEQFF
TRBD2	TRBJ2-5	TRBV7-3	TGTGCCAGCAGCTTCGGACTAGCGGGAGGACACCAGTACTTC	CASSFGLAGGHQYF
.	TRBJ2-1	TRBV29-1	TGCAGCGTTATAGCGGACAATGAGCAGTTCTTC	CSVIADNEQFF
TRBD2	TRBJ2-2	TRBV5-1	TGCGCCAGCAGCTTAAGCGGGAGGGCAAAGGGGGAGCTGTTTTTT	CASSLSGRAKGELFF
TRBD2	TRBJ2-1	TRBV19	TGTGCCAGTAGTTCCGGGACTAGTGAGTTCTTC	CASSSGTSEFF